This record looks at one T cell receptor beta chain sequence and its context. The data are from a study of blood T cell repertoires in COVID-19. Study context: The United States, Italy and Spain provided the acute and convalescent COVID-19 samples.

The CDR3 extends over 16 amino acids. The trim removed 0 bases at V and 2 bases at J, leaving 3 bases unmatched. Per the germline V gene, CDR1 is MGHRA and CDR2 is YSYEKL. Authors' analysis steps: Reference gene primer amplification gave estimated nucleated cell counts. The data were produced by immunoSEQ multiplex PCR, yet TCRdb's version contains in-frame clones alone and is incomplete. V and J calls and clone size follow that table, whereas D and trimming were derived from the DNA. Among around 180,000 clones, roughly 84% were seen once, and the ten largest hold 6.5% to 7.5%. Enrollment of patients from Seattle took place during active infection, with longitudinal follow-up.

The sequence came from a man older than 75 with COVID-19, enrolled during active disease. J is TRBJ1-5 and V is TRBV4-1; TRBD1 matches 8 bases. The sequencing sample was made of peripheral blood. The CDR3 region has the DNA TGCGCCAGCAGCCAAGATTCGGACAGGGGCAATCAGCCCCAGCATTTT. It is translated as CASSQDSDRGNQPQHF.